Presented here are 24 T cell receptor beta chains from one specimen sequenced in a study of blood T cell repertoires in COVID-19. The table came from immunoSEQ multiplex PCR; TCRdb's copy has only in-frame clones and leaves some out. Among 100,000 to 150,000 clones, around 86% were seen once, and the ten largest hold about an eighth. Sequenced input: peripheral blood. The receptor source for this set is a woman in her 70s with COVID-19, enrolled during active disease.

The chain combines TRBV7-9 with TRBJ2-1; maybe TRBD1 (6 bases). V was shortened by 6 bases and J by 1 base, with 13 bases between the two germline ends. The CDR3 runs 15 residues. CDR1 is SEHNR and CDR2 is FQNEAQ in the germline V gene (reference sequence). CDR3 DNA sequence: TGTGCCAGCAGTCGACAGGCCCAATCCTACAATGAGCAGTTCTTC. It translates to CASSRQAQSYNEQFF.

The rearrangement uses TRBV5-6 and TRBJ1-3; 10 positions match TRBD1. V lost 4 bases, J lost 0 bases, and 7 bases stayed unmatched. The CDR3 sequence is 17 residues long. The germline gives CDR1 SGHDT, CDR2 YYEEEE. The CDR3 spells CASSRRGQGPSGNTIYF. DNA of the CDR3: TGTGCCAGCAGCAGGCGGGGACAGGGGCCCTCTGGAAACACCATATATTTT.

The chain couples TRBV6-5 to TRBJ1-5; 10 nucleotides align to TRBD1. Germline assignment: CDR1 MNHEY and CDR2 SVGAGI. Trimming removed 6 bases from V and 7 bases from J; junction bases left unmatched: 6. The CDR3 sequence is 14 residues long. The CDR3 DNA reads TGTGCCAGCAGGGGGACAGGGGAAGGCCAGCCCCAGCATTTT. It yields the protein CASRGTGEGQPQHF.

To note about this clone: A junction boundary mismatches the germline segment, possibly from a read error. This chain uses TRBV5-1 with TRBJ2-3, with 8 bases lining up with TRBD2. The germline V gene has CDR1 SGHRS and CDR2 YFSETQ. This CDR3 contains 15 residues. CDR3 sequence: CASSLAGGSTDTQYF. CDR3 DNA: TGCGCCAGCAGTTTGGCGGGGGGCAGCACAGATACGCAGTATTTT.

V gene TRBV5-5 combines with J gene TRBJ1-4; the match to TRBD1 covers 10 bases. V shed 7 bases and J 7 bases; nucleotides not matched to a gene: 13. This CDR3 region has 16 residues. Germline CDR1 and CDR2: SGHKS and YYEKEE (reference sequence). CDR3 region: CASRVGRGDRGEKLFF. The DNA of the CDR3 is TGTGCCAGCCGCGTGGGGCGGGGGGACAGGGGTGAAAAACTGTTTTTT.

This clone was seen a handful of times. The chain is built from TRBV6-4 and TRBJ2-1; TRBD2 agrees at 10 bases. Per germline, CDR1 MRHNA and CDR2 SNTAGT. The CDR3 runs to 15 residues. After removal of 4 bases from V and 7 bases from J, the junction contained 7 bases not matched to a gene. DNA of the CDR3: TGTGCCAGCAGTGTTGGGACTAGCGCGGGGAATGAGCAGTTCTTC. Its translation is CASSVGTSAGNEQFF.

This clone was recorded a few times. V usage is TRBV10-2 and J usage is TRBJ2-1; TRBD1 matches 8 bases. Germline CDR1 reads WSHSY; CDR2 reads SAAADI. The V gene end was trimmed by 4 bases and the J gene end by 4 bases; junction bases not matched to a gene: 3. The CDR3 spans 14 residues. The CDR3 nucleotides are TGCGCCAGCAGTGTAACAGGGGGGTACAATGAGCAGTTCTTC. As protein: CASSVTGGYNEQFF.

This clone occurred a few times. The chain has TRBV19 and TRBJ1-6; TRBD1 matches at 7 bases. The CDR3 has 15 amino acids. V dropped 6 bases and J dropped 8; count of bases not matched to a gene: 10. From germline, CDR1 is LNHDA and CDR2 SQIVND (reference sequence). CDR3 bases: TGTGCCAGTAGCCTCTACAGGGGACCGGATTCACCCCTCCACTTT. This sequence encodes CASSLYRGPDSPLHF.

The chain employs TRBV6-5 and TRBJ1-1; 7 nucleotides line up with TRBD1. V was pared by 7 bases and J by 1 base, with 6 bases of the junction left unmatched. The CDR3 loop spans 14 amino acids. The germline CDR1 and CDR2 sequences are MNHEY and SVGAGI. The CDR3 bases are TGTGCCAGCAAAGGGACAGAAAAGAACACTGAAGCTTTCTTT. Residues: CASKGTEKNTEAFF.

DNA of the CDR3: TGTGCCAGCATCGCACTTGGCACAGATACGCAGTATTTT. Protein sequence: CASIALGTDTQYF. The rearrangement joins TRBV3-1 (or the pseudogene TRBV3-2) to TRBJ2-3, with D unresolved. Germline V CDR1 and CDR2: LGHDT, YNNKEL (reference sequence). The CDR3 contains 13 residues. V lost 7 bases to trimming and J lost 1 base, with 9 bases between them.

The J gene is TRBJ1-3, the V gene TRBV5-1; D gene unclear. There are 14 residues in the CDR3. Germline CDR1 and CDR2: SGHRS and YFSETQ. The V end was cut by 0 bases, the J end by 5 bases, with 9 bases between. DNA of the CDR3: TGCGCCAGCAGCTTGGCCGACTCAAGAAACACCATATATTTT. As protein: CASSLADSRNTIYF.

This clone was counted a few times. The chain employs TRBV12-3 or TRBV12-4 and TRBJ1-6; 7 bases are a match to TRBD1. This CDR3 has 13 residues. Germline trimming cut 8 bases from V and 8 bases from J; bases unmatched to any gene: 6. In DNA, the CDR3 is TGTGCCAGCCGACAGGGAGAAGATTCACCCCTCCACTTT. It yields the protein CASRQGEDSPLHF.

About this clone itself: Other DNA variants within this sample encode the same CDR3. This chain uses TRBV3-1 (or the pseudogene TRBV3-2) with TRBJ1-5, with 7 positions matching TRBD1. The CDR3 covers 13 residues. Germline V gene lookup returns CDR1 LGHDT and CDR2 YNNKEL (reference sequence). Trimming at V came to 5 bases and at J to 2 bases, leaving 0 bases not matched to a gene. CDR3 loop: CASSDRGNQPQHF. The CDR3 DNA follows: TGTGCCAGCAGCGACAGGGGCAATCAGCCCCAGCATTTT.

This clone was seen once. The chain has TRBV9 and TRBJ2-1, with D tentatively TRBD2 (5 bases). The CDR3 extends over 13 amino acids. Looked up from germline, CDR1 is SGDLS and CDR2 is YYNGEE. Trimming stripped 2 bases from V and 5 bases from J, with 8 bases between. The CDR3 here is CASSVAGNNEQFF. CDR3 sequence (DNA): TGTGCCAGCAGCGTGGCCGGGAACAATGAGCAGTTCTTC.

The rearrangement uses TRBV10-3 and TRBJ2-1; D is perhaps TRBD1 (6 bases). Trimming stripped 6 bases from V and 9 bases from J, with 15 bases between. The CDR3 is made up of 13 amino acids. Germline CDR1 is ENHRY and CDR2 is SYGVKD. CDR3 coding DNA: TGTGCCATCAGCCCTACAGGGCAGGGTGAGCAGTTCTTC. As protein: CAISPTGQGEQFF.

The chain is built from TRBV24-1 and TRBJ1-2; no firm D call. The CDR3 length is 14 residues. CDR1 KGHDR and CDR2 SFDVKD come from the germline V gene. Deletions cut 2 bases from V and 5 bases from J, with 11 bases between. The CDR3 here is CATSDSQVTYGYTF. As DNA, the CDR3 is TGTGCCACCAGTGATTCCCAGGTGACATATGGCTACACCTTC.

The chain is built from TRBV5-1 and TRBJ1-6; 8 bases line up with TRBD1. The CDR3 totals 13 residues. Germline-derived CDR1 and CDR2 are SGHRS and YFSETQ. The ends lost 4 bases at V and 10 bases at J; junction bases unmatched: 4. CDR3 DNA sequence: TGCGCCAGCAGCCTGGACAGGGAATCACCCCTCCACTTT. Protein product: CASSLDRESPLHF.

The chain joins TRBV3-1 (or the pseudogene TRBV3-2) to TRBJ1-2; 9 nucleotides align to TRBD1. Germline lookup yields CDR1 LGHDT and CDR2 YNNKEL (reference sequence). Trimming at V came to 3 bases and at J to 1 base, leaving 3 bases not matched to a gene. This CDR3 is 15 amino acids long. As DNA, the CDR3 is TGTGCCAGCAGCCACCGGGACAGGGTTAACTATGGCTACACCTTC. This gives the protein CASSHRDRVNYGYTF.

This clone was recorded only once. The chain recombines TRBV6-6 with TRBJ1-2, with D possibly being TRBD1 (5 bases). The V end was cut by 4 bases, the J end by 5 bases, with 20 bases between. Germline V CDR1 and CDR2: MNHNY, SVGAGI (reference sequence). The CDR3 is made up of 16 amino acids. The CDR3 nucleotides are TGTGCCAGCAGTTCGGGACCCCACGTTGGAGGGTATGGCTACACCTTC. Its translation is CASSSGPHVGGYGYTF.

This clone was found a few times. V usage is TRBV11-2 and J usage is TRBJ2-5; D is uncertain. The CDR3 length is 13 residues. The germline CDR1 and CDR2 sequences are SGHAT and FQNNGV. V lost 1 base and J 3 bases, leaving 6 bases between the germline ends. The CDR3 region has the DNA TGTGCCAGCAGCTTAGTTGGAGAAGAGACCCAGTACTTC. Protein product: CASSLVGEETQYF.

J is TRBJ2-4 and V is TRBV19, with no clear D. This CDR3 spans 16 amino acids. CDR1 is LNHDA, CDR2 SQIVND, per germline (reference sequence). V shed 7 bases and J shed 0 bases, with 16 bases lying between them. CDR3 in DNA: TGTGCCAGTAAACCCCGTACTCTCTTAGCCAAAAACATTCAGTACTTC. Translated: CASKPRTLLAKNIQYF.

The J gene is TRBJ2-3, the V gene TRBV21-1; the D call of TRBD2 is as the table states it, not checked on the DNA. TRBV21-1 is marked as a pseudogene. This CDR3 is built from 14 residues. The CDR3 reads CALGGFLNFDTQYF. Here the CDR3 DNA reads TGTGCCCTCGGGGGGTTCCTTAACTTCGATACGCAGTATTTT.

The chain has TRBV28 and TRBJ2-3; TRBD2 matches at 8 bases. Unmatched junction bases numbered 5, after V lost 3 bases and J lost 0 bases. This CDR3 spans 16 amino acids. Germline V gene sequence: CDR1 MDHEN, CDR2 SYDVKM. The CDR3 loop is CASSFYSGGSTDTQYF. The CDR3, as DNA: TGTGCCAGCAGTTTTTACAGCGGGGGAAGCACAGATACGCAGTATTTT.

The chain uses TRBV27 and TRBJ1-2, with D possibly TRBD1 on 6 matching bases. In germline, CDR1 is MNHEY, CDR2 SMNVEV (reference sequence). The V end was cut by 7 bases, the J end by 0 bases, with 12 bases between. This CDR3 contains 14 residues. The CDR3 here is CASTATGANYGYTF. The CDR3 DNA follows: TGTGCCAGCACCGCGACAGGAGCTAACTATGGCTACACCTTC.